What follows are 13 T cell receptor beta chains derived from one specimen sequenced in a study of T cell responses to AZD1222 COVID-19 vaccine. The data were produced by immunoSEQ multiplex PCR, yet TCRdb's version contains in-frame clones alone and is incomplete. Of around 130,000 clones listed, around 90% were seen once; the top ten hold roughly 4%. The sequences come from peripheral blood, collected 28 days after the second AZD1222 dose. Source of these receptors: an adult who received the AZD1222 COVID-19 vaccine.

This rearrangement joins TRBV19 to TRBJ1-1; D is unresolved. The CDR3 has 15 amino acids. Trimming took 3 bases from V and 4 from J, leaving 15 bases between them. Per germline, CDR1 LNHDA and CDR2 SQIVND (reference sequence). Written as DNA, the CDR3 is TGTGCCAGTAGTATCCCCACTCTGGAGGGCACTGAAGCTTTCTTT. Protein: CASSIPTLEGTEAFF. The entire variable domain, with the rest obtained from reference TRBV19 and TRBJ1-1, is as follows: DGGITQSPKYLFRKEGQNVTLSCEQNLNHDAMYWYRQDPGQGLRLIYYSQIVNDFQKGDIAEGYSVSREKKESFPLTVTSAQKNPTAFYLCASSIPTLEGTEAFFGQGTRLTVV.

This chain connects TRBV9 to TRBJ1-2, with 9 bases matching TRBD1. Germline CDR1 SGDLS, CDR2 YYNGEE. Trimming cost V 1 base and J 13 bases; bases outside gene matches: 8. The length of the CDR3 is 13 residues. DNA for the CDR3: TGTGCCAGCAGCGTACCGGGACAGGGACTTTGCACCTTC. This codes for CASSVPGQGLCTF. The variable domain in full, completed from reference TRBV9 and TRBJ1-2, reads DSGVTQTPKHLITATGQRVTLRCSPRSGDLSVYWYQQSLDQGLQFLIQYYNGEERAKGNILERFSAQQFPDLHSELNLSSLELGDSALYFCASSVPGQGLCTFGSGTRLTVV.

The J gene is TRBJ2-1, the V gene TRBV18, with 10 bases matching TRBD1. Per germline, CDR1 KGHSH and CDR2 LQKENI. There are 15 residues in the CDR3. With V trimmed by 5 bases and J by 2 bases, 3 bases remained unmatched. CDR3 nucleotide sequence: TGTGCCAGCTCATTAGGGACAGGGGCCTACAATGAGCAGTTCTTC. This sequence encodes CASSLGTGAYNEQFF.

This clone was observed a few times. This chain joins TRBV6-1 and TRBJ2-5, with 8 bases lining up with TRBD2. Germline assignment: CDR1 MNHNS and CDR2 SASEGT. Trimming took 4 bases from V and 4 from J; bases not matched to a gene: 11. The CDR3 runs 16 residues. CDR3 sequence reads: CASSAGAGGPPETQYF. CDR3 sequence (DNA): TGTGCCAGCAGTGCCGGGGCGGGGGGCCCCCCAGAGACCCAGTACTTC.

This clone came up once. The CDR3 DNA follows: TGTGCCAGCAGCCAAGGGGCCTCCTACGAGCAGTACTTC. As protein: CASSQGASYEQYF. The chain carries TRBV3-1 (or the pseudogene TRBV3-2) and TRBJ2-7; D gene uncertain. Germline lookup yields CDR1 LGHDT and CDR2 YNNKEL (reference sequence). The CDR3 runs to 13 residues. V lost 1 base and J 0 bases, leaving 4 bases between the germline ends.

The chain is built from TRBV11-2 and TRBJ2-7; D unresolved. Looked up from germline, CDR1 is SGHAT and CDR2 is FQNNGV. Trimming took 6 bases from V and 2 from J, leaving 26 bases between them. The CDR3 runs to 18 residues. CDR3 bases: TGTGCCAGCAGTTCGAAACCGAATACGGATGGGAACACCTACGAGCAGTACTTC. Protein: CASSSKPNTDGNTYEQYF.

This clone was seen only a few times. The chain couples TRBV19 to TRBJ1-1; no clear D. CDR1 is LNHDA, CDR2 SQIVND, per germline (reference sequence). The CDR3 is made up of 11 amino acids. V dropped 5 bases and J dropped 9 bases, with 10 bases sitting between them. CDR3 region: CASSSRRKAFF. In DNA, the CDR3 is TGTGCCAGTAGTTCAAGGAGGAAAGCTTTCTTT.

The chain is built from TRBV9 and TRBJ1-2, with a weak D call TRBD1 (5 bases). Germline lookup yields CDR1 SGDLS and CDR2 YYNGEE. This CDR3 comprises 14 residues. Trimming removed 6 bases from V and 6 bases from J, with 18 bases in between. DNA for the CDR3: TGTGCCAGCACTCTCGCAGAGGGGATTCATGGCTACACCTTC. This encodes CASTLAEGIHGYTF.

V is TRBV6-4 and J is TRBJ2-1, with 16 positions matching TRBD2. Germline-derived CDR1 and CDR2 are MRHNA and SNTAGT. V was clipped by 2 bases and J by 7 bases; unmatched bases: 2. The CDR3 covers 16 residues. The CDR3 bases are TGTGCCAGCAGTGACACGGGACTAGCGGGGGGGAATGAGCAGTTCTTC. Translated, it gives CASSDTGLAGGNEQFF.

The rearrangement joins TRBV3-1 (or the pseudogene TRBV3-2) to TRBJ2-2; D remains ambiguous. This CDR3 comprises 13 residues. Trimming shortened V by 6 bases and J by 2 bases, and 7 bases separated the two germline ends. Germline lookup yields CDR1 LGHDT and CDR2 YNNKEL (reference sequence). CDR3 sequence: CASSSGNTGELFF. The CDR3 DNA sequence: TGTGCCAGCAGTTCTGGAAACACCGGGGAGCTGTTTTTT.

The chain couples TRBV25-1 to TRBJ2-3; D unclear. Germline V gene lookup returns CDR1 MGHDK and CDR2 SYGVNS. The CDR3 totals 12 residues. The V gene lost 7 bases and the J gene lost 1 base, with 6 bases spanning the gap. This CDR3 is CASNIGTDTQYF. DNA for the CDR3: TGTGCCAGCAATATCGGCACAGATACGCAGTATTTT. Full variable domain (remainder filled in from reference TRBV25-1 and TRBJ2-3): EADIYQTPRYLVIGTGKKITLECSQTMGHDKMYWYQQDPGMELHLIHYSYGVNSTEKGDLSSESTVSRIRTEHFPLTLESARPSHTSQYLCASNIGTDTQYFGPGTRLTVL.

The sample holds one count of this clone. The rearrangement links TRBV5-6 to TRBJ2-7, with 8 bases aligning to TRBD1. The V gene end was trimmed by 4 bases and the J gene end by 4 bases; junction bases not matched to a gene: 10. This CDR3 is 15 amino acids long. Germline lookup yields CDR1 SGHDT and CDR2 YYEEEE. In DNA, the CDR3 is TGTGCCAGCAGCACCCTGAACAGGGGGTTTTACGAGCAGTACTTC. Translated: CASSTLNRGFYEQYF.

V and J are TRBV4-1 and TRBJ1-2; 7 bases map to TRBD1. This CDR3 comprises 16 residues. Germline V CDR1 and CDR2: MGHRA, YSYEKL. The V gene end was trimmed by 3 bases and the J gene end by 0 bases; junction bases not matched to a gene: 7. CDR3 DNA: TGCGCCAGCAGCCACTCCAGGACAGGTTCTAACTATGGCTACACCTTC. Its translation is CASSHSRTGSNYGYTF.